Listed here are 8 T cell receptor beta chains from one sample, sequenced in a study of T cell clonotyping in hematopoietic cell transplantation. Some clones are missing from TCRdb's copy, which holds only in-frame ones; the method was immunoSEQ multiplex PCR. The sample has some 10,000 clones, approximately 55% seen once. The material was peripheral blood mononuclear cells, obtained 100 days after allogeneic stem cell transplant. The receptor set was obtained from a female patient aged 45-65 years who had an allogeneic stem cell transplant from an unrelated donor, so the T cells may come from the graft donor. Some clones in this sample may be carry-over from other donors' samples.

This clone showed up just a few times. The rearrangement links TRBV2 to TRBJ1-1, with D maybe TRBD1 (6 bases). The CDR3 is 16 residues long. Trimming cost V 2 bases and J 0 bases, with 13 bases left between them. Germline lookup yields CDR1 SNHLY and CDR2 FYNNEI. The CDR3 nucleotides read TGTGCCAGCAGTGAAAGTATGGGGGCACTGAACACTGAAGCTTTCTTT. Translation gives CASSESMGALNTEAFF.

V and J are TRBV30 and TRBJ2-5; D perhaps matches TRBD1 (7 bases). Germline CDR1 is GTSNPN and CDR2 is SVGIG (reference sequence). The V end lost 4 bases, the J end lost 4 bases, and 10 bases lay between the germline ends. The CDR3 spans 12 residues. This chain's CDR3 is CAWTGGGETQYF. Here the CDR3 DNA reads TGTGCCTGGACAGGGGGAGGAGAGACCCAGTACTTC.

A few counts support this clone. The V call is TRBV7-6, the J call TRBJ2-5; 7 positions match TRBD2. This CDR3 comprises 14 residues. Germline values: CDR1 SGHVS, CDR2 FNYEAQ. The junction had 6 bases not matched to a gene; V was cut back by 1 base and J by 7 bases. As DNA, the CDR3 is TGTGCCAGCAGCTTAGAGAGCGGGGCCATGACCCAGTACTTC. Amino acid sequence: CASSLESGAMTQYF.

The chain combines TRBV30 with TRBJ2-7; TRBD1 agrees at 9 bases. Germline trimming cut 0 bases from V and 3 bases from J; bases unmatched to any gene: 3. Germline CDR1 reads GTSNPN; CDR2 reads SVGIG (reference sequence). The CDR3 spans 14 residues. The CDR3 sequence is CAWSVGTGLYEQYF. Written as DNA, the CDR3 is TGTGCCTGGAGTGTAGGGACAGGGCTCTACGAGCAGTACTTC.

This clone occurred a few times. The gene calls are TRBV7-9 and TRBJ1-2, with 9 bases lining up with TRBD1. CDR3 size: 16 residues. The germline V gene encodes CDR1 SEHNR and CDR2 FQNEAQ (reference sequence). V lost 6 bases, J lost 7 bases, and 15 bases stayed unmatched. Here the CDR3 DNA reads TGTGCCAGCAGTTCGCCGGGACAGGGACCTTTAAGTGGCTACACCTTC. Translated: CASSSPGQGPLSGYTF. Combining the CDR3 with reference TRBV7-9 and TRBJ1-2 gives the whole variable domain DTGVSQNPRHKITKRGQNVTFRCDPISEHNRLYWYRQTLGQGPEFLTYFQNEAQLEKSRLLSDRFSAERPKGSFSTLEIQRTEQGDSAMYLCASSSPGQGPLSGYTFGSGTRLTVV.

This clone has only one observation. V is TRBV25-1 and J is TRBJ2-2, with 9 bases identical to TRBD1. The CDR3 runs 17 residues. The germline CDR1 and CDR2 sequences are MGHDK and SYGVNS. The trim removed 1 base at V and 4 bases at J, leaving 7 bases unmatched. CDR3 region: CASSESGTGLFTGELFF. In DNA, the CDR3 is TGTGCCAGCAGTGAATCGGGGACAGGGTTGTTCACCGGGGAGCTGTTTTTT.

This clone is medium-sized (0.01 to 0.1%) within its sample. The chain carries TRBV19 and TRBJ1-5, with D unclear. CDR3 length: 15 amino acids. Trimming stripped 1 base from V and 0 bases from J, with 7 bases between. Germline values: CDR1 LNHDA, CDR2 SQIVND (reference sequence). The CDR3 region is CASSIVPFSNQPQHF. For the CDR3, the DNA is TGTGCCAGTAGTATAGTCCCGTTTAGCAATCAGCCCCAGCATTTT.

The chain combines TRBV6-5 with TRBJ1-6, with 7 bases that match TRBD1. There are 15 residues in the CDR3. V lost 7 bases, J lost 6 bases, and 9 bases stayed unmatched. The germline CDR1 and CDR2 sequences are MNHEY and SVGAGI. This CDR3 reads CASTGTGTANSPLHF. For the CDR3, the DNA is TGTGCCAGCACCGGTACCGGGACAGCTAATTCACCCCTCCACTTT.